This T cell receptor (beta chain) originates from a study of Ad26.COV2.S vaccination and SARS-CoV-2 variants. Study background: Donor was in the COV1001 Ad26.COV2.S trial arm.

As to treatment: about 20 received Ad26.COV2.S at low or high dose, single or two shots; about 5 received placebo; per-sample allocation not given. Sampling was performed 63 days after the first vaccine or placebo injection. Concerning this clone itself: Its antigen is undetermined.

Here immunoSEQ multiplex PCR was the method, and the copy in TCRdb shows in-frame clones only, minus some. The repertoire holds fewer than 400,000 clones, with roughly 90% as singletons. Overall study findings and caveats: Overall T cell responses may have been underestimated by the analyses of TCR breadth and depth.

This CDR3 contains 16 residues. V shed 2 bases and J shed 5 bases, with 18 bases lying between them. Germline-derived CDR1 and CDR2 are SGHTA and FQGTGA. The TCR sequence derives from a person aged 18 to 59 who received the Ad26.COV2.S COVID-19 vaccine or a placebo. The V gene is TRBV7-3, the J gene TRBJ1-1; D is ambiguous. Sequenced here: peripheral blood, sampled in a trial of Ad26.COV2.S vaccine versus placebo. The CDR3 DNA reads TGTGCCAGCAGCTTAGCATCCGCCGGGGTCAGGACTGAAGCTTTCTTT. Its translation: CASSLASAGVRTEAFF. The variable domain in full, with the rest retrieved from reference TRBV7-3 and TRBJ1-1, is GAGVSQTPSNKVTEKGKYVELRCDPISGHTALYWYRQSLGQGPEFLIYFQGTGAADDSGLPNDRFFAVRPEGSVSTLKIQRTERGDSAVYLCASSLASAGVRTEAFFGQGTRLTVV.